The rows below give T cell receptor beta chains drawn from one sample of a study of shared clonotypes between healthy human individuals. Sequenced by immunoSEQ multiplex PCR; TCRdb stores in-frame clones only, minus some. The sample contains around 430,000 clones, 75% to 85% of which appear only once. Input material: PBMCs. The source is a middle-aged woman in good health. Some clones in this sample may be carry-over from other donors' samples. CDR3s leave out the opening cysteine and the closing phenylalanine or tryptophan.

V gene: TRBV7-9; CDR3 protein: ASSLGLGRGAGNTIY
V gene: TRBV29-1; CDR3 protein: SVRTLNSGSPTYEQY
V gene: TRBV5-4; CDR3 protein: ASSLGLAGPQETQY
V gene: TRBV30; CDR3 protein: AWSEGPPPYEQY
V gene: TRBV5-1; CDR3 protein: ASSLGLGGEQY
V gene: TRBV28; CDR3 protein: ASSPPAGAYEQY
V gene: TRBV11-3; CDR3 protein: ASSPGGRNQPQH
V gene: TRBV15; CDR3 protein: ATSRDRGYGYT
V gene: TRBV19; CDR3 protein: ASRLTSGSSYNEQF
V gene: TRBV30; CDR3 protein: AWSRPGGPPYEQY
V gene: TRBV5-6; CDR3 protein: ASSLMAASSYNEQF
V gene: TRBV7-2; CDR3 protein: ASSFRGDRGEQY
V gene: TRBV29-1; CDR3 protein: SVEGSVEQF
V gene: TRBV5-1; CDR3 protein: ASTPGLAIGELF
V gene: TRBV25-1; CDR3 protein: ASSVSGGSGNEKLF
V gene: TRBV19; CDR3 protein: ASRGTGLYEQY
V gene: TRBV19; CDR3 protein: ASSIQVQETQY
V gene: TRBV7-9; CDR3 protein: ASSPTGTGTGELF
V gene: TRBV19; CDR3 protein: ASSAGTTYEQY
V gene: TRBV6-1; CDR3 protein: ASSAEDDRPGYGYT
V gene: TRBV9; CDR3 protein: ASSVAVAVHGELF
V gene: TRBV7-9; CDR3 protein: ASSEVLAGATGELF
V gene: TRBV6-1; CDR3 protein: ASSESRGRTQPQH
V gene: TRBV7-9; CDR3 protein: ASSPKDFFSGYT
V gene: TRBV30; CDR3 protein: AYSRSLGADTQY
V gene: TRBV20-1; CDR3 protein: SADTDYGYT
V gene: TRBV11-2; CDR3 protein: ASSWSGTGSYGYT
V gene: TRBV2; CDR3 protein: ASTYGVSYEQY
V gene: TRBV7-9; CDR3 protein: ASSFSSGDEQY
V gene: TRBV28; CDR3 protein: ASRHQGNTQY
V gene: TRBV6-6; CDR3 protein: ASSYSDKNTEAF
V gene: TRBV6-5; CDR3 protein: ASSLTGDTEAF
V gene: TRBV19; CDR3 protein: AARGYDAGELF